These T cell receptor beta chains were read from a single sample in a study of intratumoral heterogeneity in liver cancer. The assay was immunoSEQ multiplex PCR, and TCRdb's table has in-frame clones only and misses some. Of some 21,000 clones in the sample, approximately 73% were seen once. Material: tumor-adjacent normal tissue, obtained before any cancer treatment. The receptors here all came from a woman in her seventies with hepatocellular carcinoma. CDR3s include the opening cysteine and the closing phenylalanine or tryptophan. Each record gives: V gene, clone size, J gene, D gene, CDR3 protein, CDR3 DNA. D genes are given only for firm matches. Clone size, where shown, is once, few, many, or a class for clones that have expanded.

>TRBV6-5|-|TRBJ2-5|TRBD2
CASSYGTSGAQETQYF
TGTGCCAGCAGTTACGGGACTAGCGGGGCCCAAGAGACCCAGTACTTC
>TRBV6-4|-|TRBJ2-2|TRBD1
CASSDGTGGTGELFF
TGTGCCAGCAGTGATGGGACAGGGGGCACCGGGGAGCTGTTTTTT
>TRBV28|-|TRBJ2-7|-
CASSFVLYRTDSYEQYF
TGTGCCAGCAGTTTTGTTCTCTACCGGACAGACTCCTACGAGCAGTACTTC
>TRBV5-1|-|TRBJ2-3|-
CASSLTGVITDTQYF
TGCGCCAGCAGCTTAACGGGAGTAATCACAGATACGCAGTATTTT
>TRBV15|medium-sized|TRBJ2-7|TRBD2
CATSKGRLADSYEQYF
TGTGCCACCAGCAAAGGCCGCCTAGCGGACTCCTACGAGCAGTACTTC
>TRBV5-1|-|TRBJ2-3|-
CASSLGAATDTQYF
TGCGCCAGCAGCTTGGGGGCCGCCACAGATACGCAGTATTTT
>TRBV5-4|few|TRBJ1-2|-
CASSLAPGREDGYTF
TGTGCCAGCAGCTTGGCCCCAGGGAGGGAGGATGGCTACACCTTC
>TRBV5-1|-|TRBJ2-1|TRBD2
CASSLGGTSSYNEQFF
TGCGCCAGCAGCTTGGGTGGGACTAGCTCCTACAATGAGCAGTTCTTC
>TRBV9|-|TRBJ2-1|TRBD2
CASSSIAGGDEQFF
TGTGCCAGCAGCTCAATAGCGGGAGGGGATGAGCAGTTCTTC
>TRBV7-9|few|TRBJ1-2|TRBD1
CASSFPDRDGGYTF
TGTGCCAGCAGCTTCCCGGACAGGGACGGTGGCTACACCTTC
>TRBV29-1|once|TRBJ2-5|TRBD2
CSVPEAGGPGETQYF
TGCAGCGTACCGGAAGCGGGAGGGCCGGGGGAGACCCAGTACTTC
>TRBV6-5|-|TRBJ1-2|TRBD1
CASSYSGTGNYGYTF
TGTGCCAGCAGTTACTCCGGGACAGGGAACTATGGCTACACCTTC
>TRBV11-2|once|TRBJ2-1|-
CASSRGGRSEQFF
TGTGCCAGCAGCCGTGGGGGACGCAGTGAGCAGTTCTTC
>TRBV19|-|TRBJ2-1|-
CASSIDLWITRRGGEQFF
TGTGCCAGTAGTATAGATCTATGGATAACGCGACGAGGGGGTGAGCAGTTCTTC
>TRBV5-1|-|TRBJ1-4|TRBD1
CASSTTGGNEKLFF
TGCGCCAGCAGCACGACAGGGGGCAATGAAAAACTGTTTTTT
>TRBV29-1|-|TRBJ2-5|-
CSVDRTIETQYF
TGCAGCGTTGATAGGACAATAGAGACCCAGTACTTC
>TRBV15|-|TRBJ2-7|TRBD2
CATSRSSGRSYEQYF
TGTGCCACCAGCAGATCCAGCGGGAGAAGCTACGAGCAGTACTTC
>TRBV3-1/TRBV3-2|medium-sized|TRBJ1-1|-
CASSRQGSTEAFF
TGTGCCAGCAGCCGGCAGGGAAGTACTGAAGCTTTCTTT
>TRBV2|-|TRBJ1-3|TRBD1
CASSVQTGGSGNTIYF
TGTGCCAGCAGTGTCCAGACAGGGGGCTCTGGAAACACCATATATTTT
>TRBV6-5|-|TRBJ1-4|-
CASSRQPYEKLFF
TGTGCCAGCAGCCGACAGCCTTATGAAAAACTGTTTTTT
>TRBV29-1|few|TRBJ2-7|TRBD2
CSVPGLAGSEQYF
TGCAGCGTCCCGGGACTAGCGGGGAGCGAGCAGTACTTC
>TRBV5-1|-|TRBJ2-7|-
CASSLGREQYF
TGCGCCAGCAGCTTGGGCCGCGAGCAGTACTTC
>TRBV3-1/TRBV3-2|-|TRBJ2-4|-
CASSQAGQGNIQYF
TGTGCCAGCAGCCAAGCGGGGCAGGGTAACATTCAGTACTTC
>TRBV30|few|TRBJ2-5|TRBD1
CAWSPGGAETQYF
TGTGCCTGGAGTCCAGGGGGCGCGGAGACCCAGTACTTC
>TRBV7-3|-|TRBJ1-3|-
CASSLIRGLSDSGNTIYF
TGTGCCAGCAGCTTAATTCGGGGACTCTCAGACTCTGGAAACACCATATATTTT
>TRBV24-1|-|TRBJ2-1|-
CATSDPPAPWQFF
TGTGCCACCAGTGATCCGCCCGCCCCCTGGCAGTTCTTC
>TRBV4-1|-|TRBJ1-6|TRBD1
CASSQMIGTASSPLHF
TGCGCCAGCAGCCAGATGATAGGGACAGCCTCTTCACCCCTCCACTTT
>TRBV2|medium-sized|TRBJ2-7|TRBD1
CASRPWTGGVWEQYF
TGTGCCAGCAGACCCTGGACAGGGGGTGTGTGGGAGCAGTACTTC
>TRBV7-6|-|TRBJ1-4|-
CASSFKDGEKLFF
TGTGCCAGCAGCTTCAAGGACGGTGAAAAACTGTTTTTT
>TRBV19|-|TRBJ2-1|TRBD2
CASRREGGEQFF
TGTGCCAGTAGACGGGAGGGCGGTGAGCAGTTCTTC
>TRBV30|-|TRBJ2-7|-
CAWDRWSKRYEQYF
TGTGCCTGGGACCGGTGGAGTAAACGGTACGAGCAGTACTTC
>TRBV27|-|TRBJ2-3|-
CASSPGSPLEQYF
TGTGCCAGCAGTCCCGGTTCTCCGCTAGAGCAGTATTTT